This TCR beta chain was recovered during a study of beta chain features in type 1 diabetes (dated by TCRdb to 2016 to 2018). Study-level background: Patients and healthy donors did not differ in mean age, gender distribution, total cell number or subset yield. Across all samples, roughly 110,000,000 sorted cells were examined, and cell number per subset correlated strongly with RNA yield. The study compared the TCRB repertoires of sorted circulating CD4+ T cell subsets in recently diagnosed type 1 diabetes patients with those in matched healthy donors. Regulatory and stem cell-like memory subsets were isolated from only 8 patients and about eight healthy donors, whereas naive and central memory subsets came from all 30 or so donors.

Each donor gave one peripheral blood draw, averaging about 120 mL, which was collected into heparinised tubes. A BD FACSAria II and a panel including CD45RO, CCR7, CD25, CD127, CD95 and CD27 were used to sort naive, central memory, regulatory and stem cell-like memory CD4+ T cells. Every sorted population had a purity above 98%. Right away, PBMCs were isolated by Lymphoprep density gradient centrifugation and were stained directly, with no culture step. So that batch effects would be minimized, each experiment stained and sorted samples in pairs, pairing one healthy donor with one patient. Findings and caveats that apply to the study as a whole: Naive, central memory and regulatory TCRB repertoires appeared to be more alike among patients than among healthy donors. Because cDNA rather than genomic DNA was sequenced, highly expressing activated cells could have been over-represented, although no difference in activation and CD3 levels was found between groups. At VDJ recombination sites, type 1 diabetes patients had fewer insertions and more deleted nucleotides, which implies abnormalities in thymic rearrangement. Because small numbers of individuals were included in the HLA sub-analyses, any influence of HLA type on TCRB rearrangement was left unresolved. Shorter templates might be favored by PCR, yet because patient and control samples were amplified and corrected together, any such skew would affect both groups equally. Type 1 diabetes patients showed a moderate but significant shortening of TCRB CDR3 length in all four CD4+ subsets.

This clone was observed a handful of times. Its antigen target is currently unknown. Per-nucleotide qualities are absent, and no much larger clonotype sits a single base away. V is cut back by 3 bases and J by 4 bases, with 7 bases in the junction unmatched. The germline V gene yields SGHTA for CDR1 and FQGNSA for CDR2. The CDR3 goes from the cysteine to the phenylalanine over 15 residues. The kept DNA is CDR3 alone, 45 bases in frame from the first base. The High Capacity cDNA Reverse Transcription Kit was used to reverse transcribe all of the isolated RNA, meaning that expressed TCRB transcripts were what got sequenced. Deep immunoSEQ sequencing was performed on naive, central memory and regulatory T cell samples, with an average of roughly 3.5 million total reads per sample. Sorted cells were lysed in RLT buffer, and RNA was extracted using DNase-treated RNeasy Micro or Mini kits according to cell number. Each cell subset was processed separately to prevent cross-contamination, with patient and healthy donor samples processed together. Using the immunoSEQ multiplex PCR, TCRB sequences were amplified from cDNA into 87-bp fragments spanning the CDR3 region. The amplicons were sequenced using the Illumina HiSeq platform. Per the authors' processing: PCR bias was corrected computationally using synthetic template baselines, and reads within Hamming distance 2 were collapsed, with unmergeable singletons discarded. Reads were aligned against IMGT so that V, D and J genes, CDR3 length and insertions or deletions at six rearrangement sites could be assigned. Within each subset, clonotype counts were normalized to the number of sorted cells before true diversity and Gini coefficients were calculated with the tcR R package. The overlap coefficient, calculated on TCRB nucleotide sequences, was used to measure repertoire sharing. Out-of-frame TCRB sequences from naive cells were analyzed as a proxy for the pre-selection repertoire. Held by TCRdb, this immuneACCESS table contains in-frame sequences only and omits some clones. Under half of the omission traces to an unresolved V gene where checked; the cause of the rest is unknown. D and trimming come from the DNA, and the V and J calls and clone size come from that table. The sample table lists 860,000 or so clones, under 20% of them with a count of one. The top ten hold around 0.02% of the sample.

The sequenced sample consisted of naive CD4+ T cells from blood. What this sample's cell subset or site label stands for: true naive CD4+ T cells. The sequence derives from a woman younger than 30 in good health. Recombination connected TRBV7-2 to TRBJ2-5; 8 central nucleotides agree with TRBD1. The CDR3 protein is CASSFRADRGETQYF. The bases are TGTGCCAGCAGCTTTAGGGCCGACAGGGGAGAGACCCAGTACTTC.